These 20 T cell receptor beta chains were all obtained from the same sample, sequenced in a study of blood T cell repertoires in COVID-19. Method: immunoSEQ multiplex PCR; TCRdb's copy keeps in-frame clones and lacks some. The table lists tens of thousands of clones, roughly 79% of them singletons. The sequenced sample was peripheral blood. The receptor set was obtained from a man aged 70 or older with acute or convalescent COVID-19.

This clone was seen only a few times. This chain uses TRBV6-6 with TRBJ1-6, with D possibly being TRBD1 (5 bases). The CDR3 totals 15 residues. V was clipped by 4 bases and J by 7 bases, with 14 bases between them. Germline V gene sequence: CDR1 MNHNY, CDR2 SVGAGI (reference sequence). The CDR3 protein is CASSSRSGGNSPLHF. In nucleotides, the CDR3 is TGTGCCAGCAGTTCGAGATCGGGGGGAAATTCACCCCTCCACTTT.

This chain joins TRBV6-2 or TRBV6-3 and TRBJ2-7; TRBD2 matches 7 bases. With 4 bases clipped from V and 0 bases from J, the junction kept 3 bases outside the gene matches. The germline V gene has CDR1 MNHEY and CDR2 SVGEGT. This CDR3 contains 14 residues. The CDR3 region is CASSLGGVSYEQYF. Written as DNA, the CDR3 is TGTGCCAGCAGTTTGGGAGGGGTCTCCTACGAGCAGTACTTC.

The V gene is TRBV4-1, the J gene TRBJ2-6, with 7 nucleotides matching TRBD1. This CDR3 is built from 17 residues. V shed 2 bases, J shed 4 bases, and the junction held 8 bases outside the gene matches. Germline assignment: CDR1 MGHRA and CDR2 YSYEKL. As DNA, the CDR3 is TGCGCCAGCAGCCAATCCCCGACAGGGTCCGGGGCCAACGTCCTGACTTTC. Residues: CASSQSPTGSGANVLTF.

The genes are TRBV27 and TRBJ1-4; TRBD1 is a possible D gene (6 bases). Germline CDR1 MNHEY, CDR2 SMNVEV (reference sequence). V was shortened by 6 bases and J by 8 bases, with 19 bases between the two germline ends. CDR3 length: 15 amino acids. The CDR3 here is CASSRGGAAGEKLFF. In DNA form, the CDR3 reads TGTGCCAGCAGCCGCGGGGGGGCCGCGGGAGAAAAACTGTTTTTT.

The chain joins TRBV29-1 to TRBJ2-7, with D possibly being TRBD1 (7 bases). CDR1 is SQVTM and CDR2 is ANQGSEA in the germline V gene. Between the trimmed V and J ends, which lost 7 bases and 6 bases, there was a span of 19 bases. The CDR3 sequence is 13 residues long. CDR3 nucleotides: TGCAGCGGCCTCAGGGGGGATCGAACCGAGCAGTACTTC. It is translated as CSGLRGDRTEQYF.

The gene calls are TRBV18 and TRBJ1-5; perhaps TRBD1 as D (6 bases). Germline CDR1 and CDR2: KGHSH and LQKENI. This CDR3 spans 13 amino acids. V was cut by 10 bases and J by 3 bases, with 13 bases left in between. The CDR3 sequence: CATLGGPNQPQHF. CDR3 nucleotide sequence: TGTGCCACCTTAGGGGGACCCAATCAGCCCCAGCATTTT.

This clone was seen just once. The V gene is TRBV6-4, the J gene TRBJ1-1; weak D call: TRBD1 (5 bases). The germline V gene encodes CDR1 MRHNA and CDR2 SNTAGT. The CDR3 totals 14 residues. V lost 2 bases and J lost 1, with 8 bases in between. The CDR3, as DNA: TGTGCCAGCAGTGACGGCAGGGAGAACACTGAAGCTTTCTTT. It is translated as CASSDGRENTEAFF.

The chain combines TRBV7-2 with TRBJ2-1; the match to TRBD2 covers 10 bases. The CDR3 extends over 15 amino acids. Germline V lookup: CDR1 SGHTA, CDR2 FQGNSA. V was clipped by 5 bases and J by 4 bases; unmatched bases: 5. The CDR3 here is CASSRTSGVYNEQFF. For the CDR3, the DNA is TGTGCCAGCAGCCGGACTAGCGGAGTTTACAATGAGCAGTTCTTC.

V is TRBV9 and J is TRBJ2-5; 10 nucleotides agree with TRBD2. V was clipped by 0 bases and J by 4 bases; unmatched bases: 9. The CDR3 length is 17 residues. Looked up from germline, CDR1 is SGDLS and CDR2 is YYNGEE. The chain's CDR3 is CASSVGSSGRGVETQYF. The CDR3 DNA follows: TGTGCCAGCAGCGTAGGGTCTAGCGGGAGAGGGGTAGAGACCCAGTACTTC. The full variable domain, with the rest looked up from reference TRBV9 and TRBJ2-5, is DSGVTQTPKHLITATGQRVTLRCSPRSGDLSVYWYQQSLDQGLQFLIQYYNGEERAKGNILERFSAQQFPDLHSELNLSSLELGDSALYFCASSVGSSGRGVETQYFGPGTRLLVL.

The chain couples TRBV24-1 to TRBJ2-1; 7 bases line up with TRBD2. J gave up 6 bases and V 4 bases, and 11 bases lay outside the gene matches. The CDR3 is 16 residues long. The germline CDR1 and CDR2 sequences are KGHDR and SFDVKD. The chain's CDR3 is CATSEITGGESNEQFF. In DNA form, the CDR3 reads TGTGCCACCAGTGAAATCACGGGGGGAGAGAGCAATGAGCAGTTCTTC.

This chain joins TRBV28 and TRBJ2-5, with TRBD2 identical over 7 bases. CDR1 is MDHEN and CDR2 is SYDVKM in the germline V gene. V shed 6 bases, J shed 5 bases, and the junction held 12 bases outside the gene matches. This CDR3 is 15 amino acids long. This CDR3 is CASRSGTNTKETQYF. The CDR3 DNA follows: TGTGCCAGCAGATCCGGGACTAACACGAAGGAGACCCAGTACTTC.

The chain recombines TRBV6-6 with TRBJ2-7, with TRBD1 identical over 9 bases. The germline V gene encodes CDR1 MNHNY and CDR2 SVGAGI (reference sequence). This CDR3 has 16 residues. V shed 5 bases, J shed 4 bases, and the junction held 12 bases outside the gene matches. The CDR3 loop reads CASSQPPGQGIYEQYF. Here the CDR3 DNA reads TGTGCCAGCAGTCAGCCACCGGGACAGGGAATTTACGAGCAGTACTTC.

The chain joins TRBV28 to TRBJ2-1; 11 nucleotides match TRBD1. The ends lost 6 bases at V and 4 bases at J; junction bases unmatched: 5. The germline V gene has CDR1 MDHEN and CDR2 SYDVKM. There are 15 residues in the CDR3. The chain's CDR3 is CASSSGTGGYNEQFF. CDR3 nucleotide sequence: TGTGCCAGCAGCTCCGGGACAGGGGGGTACAATGAGCAGTTCTTC.

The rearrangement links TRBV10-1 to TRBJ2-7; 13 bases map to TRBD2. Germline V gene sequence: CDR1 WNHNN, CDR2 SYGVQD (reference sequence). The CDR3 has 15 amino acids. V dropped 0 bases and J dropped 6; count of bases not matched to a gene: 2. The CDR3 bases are TGCGCCAGCAGTGAGTCGAGACTAGCGGGAGGCGAGCAGTACTTC. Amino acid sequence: CASSESRLAGGEQYF.

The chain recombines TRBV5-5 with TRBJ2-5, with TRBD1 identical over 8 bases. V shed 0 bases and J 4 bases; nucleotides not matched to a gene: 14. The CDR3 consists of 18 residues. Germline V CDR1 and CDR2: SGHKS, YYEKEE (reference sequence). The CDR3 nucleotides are TGTGCCAGCAGCTTGGCCGGAAGGGCTTGGACAGGGACAGAGACCCAGTACTTC. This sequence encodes CASSLAGRAWTGTETQYF. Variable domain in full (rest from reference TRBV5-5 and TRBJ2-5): DAGVTQSPTHLIKTRGQQVTLRCSPISGHKSVSWYQQVLGQGPQFIFQYYEKEERGRGNFPDRFSARQFPNYSSELNVNALLLGDSALYLCASSLAGRAWTGTETQYFGPGTRLLVL.

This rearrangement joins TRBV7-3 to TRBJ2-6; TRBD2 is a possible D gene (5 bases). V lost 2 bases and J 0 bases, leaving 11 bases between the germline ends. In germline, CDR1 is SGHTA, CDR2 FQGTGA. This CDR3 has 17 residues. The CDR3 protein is CASSLWAGLSGANVLTF. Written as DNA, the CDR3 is TGTGCCAGCAGCTTATGGGCCGGACTCTCTGGGGCCAACGTCCTGACTTTC.

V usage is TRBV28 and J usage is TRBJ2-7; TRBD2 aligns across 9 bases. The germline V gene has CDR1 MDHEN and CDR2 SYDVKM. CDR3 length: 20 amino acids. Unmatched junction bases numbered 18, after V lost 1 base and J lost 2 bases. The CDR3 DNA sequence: TGTGCCAGCAGTTTATTGAACTGGAGTTCCGGGACTAGCAGAACCTACGAGCAGTACTTC. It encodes CASSLLNWSSGTSRTYEQYF. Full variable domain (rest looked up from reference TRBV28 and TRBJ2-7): DVKVTQSSRYLVKRTGEKVFLECVQDMDHENMFWYRQDPGLGLRLIYFSYDVKMKEKGDIPEGYSVSREKKERFSLILESASTNQTSMYLCASSLLNWSSGTSRTYEQYFGPGTRLTVT.

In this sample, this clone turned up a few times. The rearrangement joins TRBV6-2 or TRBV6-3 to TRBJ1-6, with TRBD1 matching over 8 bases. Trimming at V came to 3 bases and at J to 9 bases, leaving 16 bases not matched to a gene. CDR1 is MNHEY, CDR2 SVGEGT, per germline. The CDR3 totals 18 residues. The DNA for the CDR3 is TGTGCCAGCAGTTATTACGAAAACGCCGACAGGGGCCGTTCACCCCTCCACTTT. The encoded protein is CASSYYENADRGRSPLHF.

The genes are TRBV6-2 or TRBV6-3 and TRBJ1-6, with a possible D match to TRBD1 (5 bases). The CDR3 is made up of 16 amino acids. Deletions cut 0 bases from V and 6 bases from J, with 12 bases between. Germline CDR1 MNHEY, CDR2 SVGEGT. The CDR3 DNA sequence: TGTGCCAGCAGTTACTCGCGCAGGGTTTCTAATTCACCCCTCCACTTT. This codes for CASSYSRRVSNSPLHF.

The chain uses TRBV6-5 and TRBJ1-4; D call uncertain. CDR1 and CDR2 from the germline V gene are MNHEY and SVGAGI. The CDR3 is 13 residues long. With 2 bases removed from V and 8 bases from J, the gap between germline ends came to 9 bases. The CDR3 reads CASSYRREEKLFF. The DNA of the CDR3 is TGTGCCAGCAGTTACAGGCGGGAGGAAAAACTGTTTTTT.